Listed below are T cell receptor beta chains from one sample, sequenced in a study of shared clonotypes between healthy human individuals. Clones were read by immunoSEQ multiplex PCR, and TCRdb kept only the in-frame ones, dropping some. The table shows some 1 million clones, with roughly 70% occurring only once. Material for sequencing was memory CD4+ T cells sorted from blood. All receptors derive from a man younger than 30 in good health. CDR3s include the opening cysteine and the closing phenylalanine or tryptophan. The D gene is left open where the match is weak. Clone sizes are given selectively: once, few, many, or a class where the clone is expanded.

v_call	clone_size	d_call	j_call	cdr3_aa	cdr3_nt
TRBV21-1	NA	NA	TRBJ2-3	CASWAGKTDTQYF	TGTGCCAGTTGGGCAGGGAAGACAGATACGCAGTATTTT
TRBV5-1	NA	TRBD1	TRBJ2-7	CASSFGQAPSYEQYF	TGCGCCAGCAGCTTCGGACAGGCCCCGTCCTACGAGCAGTACTTC
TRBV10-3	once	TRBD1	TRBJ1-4	CAITDRINEKLFF	TGTGCCATTACGGACAGGATTAATGAAAAACTGTTTTTT
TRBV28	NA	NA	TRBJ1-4	CASSLYGAAANEKLFF	TGTGCCAGCAGTTTATACGGGGCGGCGGCTAATGAAAAACTGTTTTTT
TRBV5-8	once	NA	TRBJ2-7	CASSSRLILSYEQYF	TGTGCCAGCAGCTCGAGACTAATCCTCTCCTACGAGCAGTACTTC
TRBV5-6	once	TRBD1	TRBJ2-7	CASSLLYRGQNEQYF	TGTGCCAGCAGCTTGCTTTACAGGGGGCAGAACGAGCAGTACTTC
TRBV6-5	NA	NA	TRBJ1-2	CASRRDTLGYTF	TGTGCCAGCAGAAGGGACACCCTTGGCTACACCTTC
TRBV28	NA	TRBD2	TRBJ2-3	CASSFSGTGTDTQYF	TGTGCCAGCAGTTTCAGCGGGACCGGCACAGATACGCAGTATTTT
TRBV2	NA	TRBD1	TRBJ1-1	CASRGTGTYTEAFF	TGTGCCAGCAGAGGGACAGGAACATACACTGAAGCTTTCTTT
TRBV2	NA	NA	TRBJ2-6	CASRESRIPSGANVLTF	TGTGCCAGCAGAGAGAGCAGGATACCCTCTGGGGCCAACGTCCTGACTTTC
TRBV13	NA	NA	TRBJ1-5	CASTTGPGQPQHF	TGTGCCAGCACCACTGGGCCGGGACAGCCCCAGCATTTT
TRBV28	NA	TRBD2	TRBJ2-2	CASSSGGITTPGELFF	TGTGCCAGCAGCTCGGGGGGGATAACTACTCCCGGGGAGCTGTTTTTT
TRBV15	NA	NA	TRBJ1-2	CATSREGGSYGYTF	TGTGCCACCAGCAGAGAGGGGGGGAGCTATGGCTACACCTTC
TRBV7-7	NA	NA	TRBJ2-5	CASSLGAQETQYF	TGTGCTAGCAGCCTTGGGGCCCAAGAGACCCAGTACTTC
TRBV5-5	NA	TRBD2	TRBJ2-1	CASSVHTGTSGRAGEQFF	TGTGCCAGCAGCGTTCACACCGGGACTAGCGGGAGGGCCGGTGAGCAGTTCTTC
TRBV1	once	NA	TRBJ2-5	CTSRGDISYGETQYF	TGCACCAGCAGGGGGGACATCTCGTACGGGGAGACCCAGTACTTC
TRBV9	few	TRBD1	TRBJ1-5	CASSVGDSYNQPQHF	TGTGCCAGCAGCGTAGGGGACAGCTACAATCAGCCCCAGCATTTT
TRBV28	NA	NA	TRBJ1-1	CASSSGRGNTEAFF	TGTGCCAGCAGTTCGGGACGGGGGAACACTGAAGCTTTCTTT
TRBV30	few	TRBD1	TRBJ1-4	CAWRPGTGRNEKLFF	TGTGCCTGGAGGCCCGGGACAGGGAGGAATGAAAAACTGTTTTTT
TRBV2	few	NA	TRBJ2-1	CASSVGINEQFF	TGTGCCAGCAGTGTAGGGATCAATGAGCAGTTCTTC
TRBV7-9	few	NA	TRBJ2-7	CASSLFEDSYEQYF	TGTGCCAGCAGCTTATTTGAAGATTCCTACGAGCAGTACTTC
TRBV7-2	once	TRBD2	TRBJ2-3	CASSLAASTDTQYF	TGTGCCAGCAGTCTAGCGGCTAGCACAGATACGCAGTATTTT
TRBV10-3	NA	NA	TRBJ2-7	CASDDGGRSYEQYF	TGTGCCTCCGACGACGGGGGCCGCTCCTACGAGCAGTACTTC
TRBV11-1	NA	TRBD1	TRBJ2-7	CASSRDSPDRAHEQYF	TGTGCCAGCAGCCGCGACTCCCCGGACAGGGCCCACGAGCAGTACTTC
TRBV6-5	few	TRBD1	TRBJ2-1	CASTGDRGNEQFF	TGTGCCAGCACTGGGGACAGGGGCAATGAGCAGTTCTTC
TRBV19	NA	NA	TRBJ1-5	CASRDSYSNQPQHF	TGTGCCAGTAGGGACAGTTATAGCAATCAGCCCCAGCATTTT
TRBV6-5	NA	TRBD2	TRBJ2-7	CASSYQTSGISYEQYF	TGTGCCAGCAGTTACCAGACTAGCGGGATCTCCTACGAGCAGTACTTC
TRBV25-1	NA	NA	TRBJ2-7	CASSDSVRGGYEQYF	TGTGCCAGCAGTGATTCGGTGAGGGGGGGCTACGAGCAGTACTTC
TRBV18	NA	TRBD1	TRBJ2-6	CASRTGISGANVLTF	TGTGCCAGCAGGACAGGGATTTCTGGGGCCAACGTCCTGACTTTC
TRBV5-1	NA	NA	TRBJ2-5	CASSLGAAQETQYF	TGCGCCAGCAGCTTGGGAGCCGCCCAAGAGACCCAGTACTTC
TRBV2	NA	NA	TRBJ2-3	CASSEVRYTDTQYF	TGTGCCAGCAGTGAAGTACGATACACAGATACGCAGTATTTT
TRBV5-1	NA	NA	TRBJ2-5	CASSLGSGAGETQYF	TGCGCCAGCAGCCTGGGGTCGGGAGCCGGTGAGACCCAGTACTTC
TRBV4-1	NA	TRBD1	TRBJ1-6	CASSRGLTGENSPLHF	TGCGCCAGCAGCCGAGGACTCACAGGGGAGAATTCACCCCTCCACTTT
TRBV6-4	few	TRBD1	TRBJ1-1	CASREPGQGRAFF	TGTGCCAGCAGGGAACCGGGACAGGGGCGCGCTTTCTTT
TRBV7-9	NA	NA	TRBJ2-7	CASSLDNGQGYF	TGTGCCAGCAGCTTAGATAACGGCCAGGGGTACTTC
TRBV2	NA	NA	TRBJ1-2	CASSESQYGYTF	TGTGCCAGCAGTGAATCGCAGTATGGCTACACCTTC
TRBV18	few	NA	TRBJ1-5	CASSPGSNQPQHF	TGTGCCAGCTCACCGGGTAGCAATCAGCCCCAGCATTTT
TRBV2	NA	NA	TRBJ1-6	CASSGTGNSPLHF	TGTGCCAGCAGCGGGACGGGAAATTCACCCCTCCACTTT
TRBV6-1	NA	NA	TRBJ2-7	CASSGRGLGSYEQYF	TGTGCCAGCAGTGGCCGGGGGCTAGGCTCCTACGAGCAGTACTTC
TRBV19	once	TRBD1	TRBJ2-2	CASSVRAGGTGELFF	TGTGCCAGTAGCGTCCGGGCAGGGGGCACCGGGGAGCTGTTTTTT
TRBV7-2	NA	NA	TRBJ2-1	CASSLGLGGASYNEQFF	TGTGCCAGCAGCTTAGGGCTCGGAGGGGCCTCCTACAATGAGCAGTTCTTC
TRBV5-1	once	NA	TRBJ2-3	CASSSTVLLQDTQYF	TGCGCCAGCAGCTCGACGGTTTTATTGCAAGATACGCAGTATTTT
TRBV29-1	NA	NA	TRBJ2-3	CSVLRDGASTDTQYF	TGCAGCGTCCTCAGGGACGGTGCTAGCACAGATACGCAGTATTTT
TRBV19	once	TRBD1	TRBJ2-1	CASSGDRGPLGNRQFF	TGTGCCAGTAGTGGGGACAGGGGCCCATTAGGCAATAGGCAGTTCTTC
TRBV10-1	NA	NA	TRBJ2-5	CASSETTGQETQYF	TGCGCCAGCAGTGAGACGACGGGCCAAGAGACCCAGTACTTC
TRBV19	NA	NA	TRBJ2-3	CASSSGAISTDTQYF	TGTGCCAGTAGTTCAGGGGCCATTAGCACAGATACGCAGTATTTT
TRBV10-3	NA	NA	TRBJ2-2	CAAQQGSNTGELFF	TGTGCCGCCCAACAGGGTTCGAACACCGGGGAGCTGTTTTTT
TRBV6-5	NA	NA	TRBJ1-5	CASSEGAPQHF	TGTGCCAGCAGTGAAGGGGCGCCCCAGCATTTT
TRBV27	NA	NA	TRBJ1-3	CASSFENPIWQGHSGNTIYF	TGTGCCAGCAGTTTCGAGAACCCGATTTGGCAGGGCCACTCTGGAAACACCATATATTTT